This TCR beta chain was documented in a study of technical replicates of blood from a few donors. The repertoire was sequenced with immunoSEQ multiplex PCR; TCRdb's copy has only in-frame clones and lacks some. The sample contains 56,000 or so clones, 90% to 95% of which appear only once. The CDR3 covers 18 residues. Germline V gene sequence: CDR1 SQVTM, CDR2 ANQGSEA. V gave up 6 bases and J gave up 0 bases; unmatched junction bases: 15. The V and J genes are TRBV29-1 and TRBJ2-5; 11 nucleotides agree with TRBD2. The sample was PBMCs. The TCR was taken from a human donor in good health. Some clones in this sample may be carry-over from other donors' samples. CDR3 coding DNA: TGCAGCGTGTTAGTTTGGGGACTAGCGGTATTCTACCAAGAGACCCAGTACTTC. Its translation: CSVLVWGLAVFYQETQYF.